Below are 27 T cell receptor beta chains sequenced from a single sample in a study of cytomegalovirus exposure and HLA in healthy donors. Amplification used 60 Vbeta primers and 13 Jbeta primers. The data were produced by immunoSEQ multiplex PCR, yet TCRdb's version contains in-frame clones alone and is incomplete. In the table there are 100,000 to 150,000 clones, roughly a tenth of which are singletons. The sequenced sample consisted of PBMCs. These receptors originate from a young woman in good health and CMV-seropositive.

The chain has TRBV7-9 and TRBJ2-7; 8 bases fit TRBD2. The CDR3 has 16 residues. The ends lost 3 bases at V and 3 bases at J; junction bases unmatched: 10. Germline assignment: CDR1 SEHNR and CDR2 FQNEAQ (reference sequence). This CDR3 reads CASSFTGGHLVYEQYF. CDR3 bases: TGTGCCAGCAGCTTTACGGGAGGGCATCTCGTCTACGAGCAGTACTTC.

This clone was observed a handful of times. This specimen includes other DNA sequences encoding the same CDR3. This chain joins TRBV2 and TRBJ2-3, with 15 bases aligning to TRBD2. From germline, CDR1 is SNHLY and CDR2 FYNNEI. The V gene end was trimmed by 5 bases and the J gene end by 1 base; junction bases not matched to a gene: 10. This CDR3 is built from 19 residues. CDR3 sequence (DNA): TGTGCCAGCAGTCTACCACTGGGACTAGCGGGAGGCGGCACAGATACGCAGTATTTT. It yields the protein CASSLPLGLAGGGTDTQYF.

J is TRBJ2-7 and V is TRBV18, with D perhaps matching TRBD1 (6 bases). Germline V gene sequence: CDR1 KGHSH, CDR2 LQKENI. CDR3 length: 15 residues. V was pared by 3 bases and J by 9 bases, with 21 bases between. In DNA form, the CDR3 reads TGTGCCAGCTCACCCGGACAGACGACCTCCTATGGGCAGTACTTC. This sequence encodes CASSPGQTTSYGQYF.

This clone was observed a few times. CDR3 DNA sequence: TGCGCCAGCAGCCACGCCCGGACAGGGGATTTGGGGGAGACCCAGTACTTC. Protein: CASSHARTGDLGETQYF. The chain employs TRBV4-1 and TRBJ2-5, with 9 bases fitting TRBD1. The V gene end was trimmed by 3 bases and the J gene end by 5 bases; junction bases not matched to a gene: 13. The CDR3 length is 17 residues. From germline, CDR1 is MGHRA and CDR2 YSYEKL.

The rearrangement joins TRBV5-4 to TRBJ2-7; maybe TRBD2 (6 bases). This CDR3 spans 14 amino acids. The germline V gene encodes CDR1 SGHNT and CDR2 YYREEE (reference sequence). V was clipped by 0 bases and J by 7 bases, with 14 bases between them. CDR3 nucleotides: TGTGCCAGCAGCTTGGACCGGGGGTTCCCAGAGCAGTACTTC. Amino acid sequence: CASSLDRGFPEQYF.

This chain connects TRBV13 to TRBJ2-5, with 7 nucleotides matching TRBD1. Trimming took 4 bases from V and 4 from J; bases not matched to a gene: 3. The CDR3 has 13 residues. Per germline, CDR1 PRHDT and CDR2 FYEKMQ (reference sequence). CDR3 nucleotides: TGTGCCAGCAGCTCAAGACAGGGAGAGACCCAGTACTTC. Translating it yields CASSSRQGETQYF.

The chain couples TRBV7-2 to TRBJ1-6; possibly TRBD1 for D (5 bases). The CDR3 is 13 residues long. Trimming stripped 8 bases from V and 7 bases from J, with 12 bases between. Germline assignment: CDR1 SGHTA and CDR2 FQGNSA. The CDR3 here is CASHREGNSPLHF. CDR3 DNA: TGTGCCAGCCACCGGGAGGGGAATTCACCCCTCCACTTT.

This clone came up a few times. The J gene is TRBJ1-3, the V gene TRBV9, with D uncertain. The CDR3 runs 12 residues. Germline CDR1 SGDLS, CDR2 YYNGEE. Deletions cut 4 bases from V and 4 bases from J, with 6 bases between. The CDR3 nucleotides read TGTGCCAGCAGCCCCATCGGAAACACCATATATTTT. Residues: CASSPIGNTIYF. Complete variable domain (other parts from reference TRBV9 and TRBJ1-3): DSGVTQTPKHLITATGQRVTLRCSPRSGDLSVYWYQQSLDQGLQFLIQYYNGEERAKGNILERFSAQQFPDLHSELNLSSLELGDSALYFCASSPIGNTIYFGEGSWLTVV.

The chain combines TRBV6-6 with TRBJ1-1; D possibly corresponds to TRBD1 (6 bases). Trimming took 2 bases from V and 10 from J, leaving 20 bases between them. The germline V gene has CDR1 MNHNY and CDR2 SVGAGI (reference sequence). The CDR3 spans 15 residues. The CDR3, as DNA: TGTGCCAGCAGTTACGGAGGTTACAGGGAAATTGGAGCTTTCTTT. This sequence encodes CASSYGGYREIGAFF.

This clone has more than one count but fewer than ten. V usage is TRBV28 and J usage is TRBJ2-3; 7 bases are shared with TRBD2. V trimming: 2 bases; J trimming: 12 bases; junction bases outside the gene matches: 5. The CDR3 spans 12 residues. From germline, CDR1 is MDHEN and CDR2 SYDVKM. CDR3 residues: CASSLRRENQYF. CDR3 in DNA: TGTGCCAGCAGTTTACGGCGGGAGAATCAGTATTTT.

The chain employs TRBV12-5 and TRBJ2-2; 8 nucleotides align to TRBD2. In germline, CDR1 is LGHNT, CDR2 FRNRAP. The CDR3 loop spans 13 amino acids. Trimming removed 6 bases from V and 7 bases from J; junction bases left unmatched: 4. The CDR3 here is CASGRGGLGELFF. The CDR3 DNA is TGTGCTAGTGGACGGGGGGGACTCGGGGAGCTGTTTTTT.

The chain combines TRBV11-2 with TRBJ1-1; D remains unclear. CDR1 and CDR2 (germline): SGHAT, FQNNGV. CDR3 length: 15 residues. The V and J ends lost 5 bases and 0 bases respectively, with 13 bases between them. This chain's CDR3 is CASSPSNRVNTEAFF. CDR3 nucleotide sequence: TGTGCCAGCAGCCCCTCGAACCGGGTGAACACTGAAGCTTTCTTT.

The V and J genes are TRBV6-1 and TRBJ2-1; possible D gene TRBD2, 6 bases. The CDR3 spans 12 residues. The V gene lost 8 bases and the J gene lost 7 bases, with 12 bases spanning the gap. Germline V CDR1 and CDR2: MNHNS, SASEGT. DNA of the CDR3: TGTGCCAGCTGGGGAGGCTGGAATGAGCAGTTCTTC. It yields the protein CASWGGWNEQFF.

In this sample, this clone turned up a few times. This chain connects TRBV28 to TRBJ1-5; the D is unclear. From germline, CDR1 is MDHEN and CDR2 SYDVKM. The CDR3 consists of 15 residues. V was cut by 7 bases and J by 4 bases, with 17 bases left in between. In DNA, the CDR3 is TGTGCCAGCACCGGTTTCGGGCGGGAGAATCAGCCCCAGCATTTT. Translation gives CASTGFGRENQPQHF.

The CDR3 sequence is CASSLWQYTEAFF. In nucleotides, the CDR3 is TGTGCCAGCAGTTTATGGCAGTACACTGAAGCTTTCTTT. The gene calls are TRBV27 and TRBJ1-1, with D hard to call. The V end lost 1 base, the J end lost 3 bases, and 6 bases lay between the germline ends. CDR1 and CDR2 from the germline V gene are MNHEY and SMNVEV (reference sequence). The CDR3 is 13 amino acids.

This clone was detected only a few times. The CDR3 DNA follows: TGTGCCAGCAGTAACATGATGAACACTGAAGCTTTCTTT. Translated: CASSNMMNTEAFF. J is TRBJ1-1 and V is TRBV6-5; D not resolved. There are 13 residues in the CDR3. V lost 5 bases to trimming and J lost 0 bases, with 7 bases between them. CDR1 and CDR2 from the germline V gene are MNHEY and SVGAGI.

In its sample, this clone was seen a few times. V is TRBV30 and J is TRBJ1-5, with D possibly matching TRBD1 (5 bases). With 0 bases removed from V and 4 bases from J, the gap between germline ends came to 7 bases. The CDR3 totals 13 residues. Germline CDR1 GTSNPN, CDR2 SVGIG (reference sequence). This CDR3 is CAWSVGGNQPQHF. DNA for the CDR3: TGTGCCTGGAGTGTGGGGGGTAATCAGCCCCAGCATTTT.

This CDR3 reads CATSRSSGNTIYF. The CDR3, as DNA: TGTGCCACCAGTAGGAGCTCTGGAAACACCATATATTTT. The chain employs TRBV15 and TRBJ1-3; no definite D call. Looked up from germline, CDR1 is LNHNV and CDR2 is YYDKDF (reference sequence). V lost 6 bases, J lost 0 bases, and 6 bases lay in between. The CDR3 contains 13 residues.

This rearrangement joins TRBV19 to TRBJ1-2; the D gene is possibly TRBD1 (5 bases). This CDR3 is built from 17 residues. Germline CDR1 reads LNHDA; CDR2 reads SQIVND (reference sequence). V lost 7 bases, J lost 5 bases, and 26 bases lay in between. The CDR3 loop reads CASTPDSMGLQVYGYTF. CDR3 bases: TGTGCCAGTACCCCGGACTCCATGGGACTCCAGGTATATGGCTACACCTTC. Drawing the rest from reference TRBV19 and TRBJ1-2, the complete variable domain is DGGITQSPKYLFRKEGQNVTLSCEQNLNHDAMYWYRQDPGQGLRLIYYSQIVNDFQKGDIAEGYSVSREKKESFPLTVTSAQKNPTAFYLCASTPDSMGLQVYGYTFGSGTRLTVV.

V gene TRBV6-6 combines with J gene TRBJ2-7; D remains ambiguous. The V gene lost 5 bases and the J gene lost 0 bases, with 5 bases spanning the gap. The CDR3 has 12 amino acids. Germline V gene lookup returns CDR1 MNHNY and CDR2 SVGAGI (reference sequence). CDR3 protein: CASSPSSYEQYF. CDR3 nucleotide sequence: TGTGCCAGCAGTCCTTCCTCCTACGAGCAGTACTTC.

CDR3 sequence: CASSRGQTAEPQHF. In DNA, the CDR3 is TGTGCCAGTAGTAGGGGGCAGACTGCTGAGCCCCAGCATTTT. The chain carries TRBV19 and TRBJ1-5, with D maybe TRBD1 (6 bases). The V end lost 4 bases, the J end lost 8 bases, and 15 bases lay between the germline ends. The CDR3 totals 14 residues. Germline V CDR1 and CDR2: LNHDA, SQIVND (reference sequence). Full variable domain (missing parts from reference TRBV19 and TRBJ1-5): DGGITQSPKYLFRKEGQNVTLSCEQNLNHDAMYWYRQDPGQGLRLIYYSQIVNDFQKGDIAEGYSVSREKKESFPLTVTSAQKNPTAFYLCASSRGQTAEPQHFGDGTRLSIL.

In its sample, this clone was seen a few times. CDR3 protein: CASSFRDSNEQFF. In DNA, the CDR3 is TGTGCCAGCAGCTTCCGGGACAGCAATGAGCAGTTCTTC. The chain has TRBV11-3 and TRBJ2-1; 7 nucleotides align to TRBD1. The CDR3 is 13 residues long. J gave up 6 bases and V 3 bases, and 2 bases lay outside the gene matches. Looked up from germline, CDR1 is SGHNT and CDR2 is YENEEA.

The chain is built from TRBV27 and TRBJ2-7, with 11 bases identical to TRBD2. CDR1 is MNHEY and CDR2 is SMNVEV in the germline V gene (reference sequence). V trimming: 6 bases; J trimming: 6 bases; junction bases outside the gene matches: 4. There are 13 residues in the CDR3. The CDR3 region is CASRLAGVFEQYF. CDR3 DNA: TGTGCCAGCAGACTAGCGGGAGTTTTCGAGCAGTACTTC.

This clone turned up a few times. The V and J genes are TRBV29-1 and TRBJ1-1, with unresolved D. The V and J ends lost 7 bases and 5 bases respectively, with 11 bases between them. The CDR3 is made up of 11 amino acids. Germline assignment: CDR1 SQVTM and CDR2 ANQGSEA. The CDR3 DNA sequence: TGCAGCGAATCACAAGTGACTGAAGCTTTCTTT. Translating gives CSESQVTEAFF.

The chain couples TRBV14 to TRBJ2-3, with TRBD2 as a possible D gene (6 bases). CDR3 length: 14 residues. Germline V lookup: CDR1 SGHDN, CDR2 FVKESK. Trimming removed 3 bases at V and 9 bases at J, with 16 bases between. For the CDR3, the DNA is TGTGCCAGCAGCCACGGACCGGGACTTTCGACGCAGTATTTT. It specifies CASSHGPGLSTQYF.

This clone was picked up a small number of times. The chain carries TRBV20-1 and TRBJ1-2; D remains ambiguous. The V gene lost 5 bases and the J gene lost 0 bases, with 4 bases spanning the gap. The germline CDR1 and CDR2 sequences are DFQATT and SNEGSKA (reference sequence). This CDR3 has 11 residues. The CDR3 loop is CSASTNYGYTF. The CDR3 DNA sequence: TGCAGTGCTTCAACTAACTATGGCTACACCTTC.

This clone was detected a few times. This chain uses TRBV30 with TRBJ2-3, with 8 nucleotides matching TRBD2. The V and J ends lost 1 base and 0 bases, in that order; junction bases with no gene match: 3. This CDR3 region has 15 residues. Germline lookup yields CDR1 GTSNPN and CDR2 SVGIG (reference sequence). Here the CDR3 DNA reads TGTGCCTGGAGTGAACTAGCGGCTAGCACAGATACGCAGTATTTT. It specifies CAWSELAASTDTQYF.